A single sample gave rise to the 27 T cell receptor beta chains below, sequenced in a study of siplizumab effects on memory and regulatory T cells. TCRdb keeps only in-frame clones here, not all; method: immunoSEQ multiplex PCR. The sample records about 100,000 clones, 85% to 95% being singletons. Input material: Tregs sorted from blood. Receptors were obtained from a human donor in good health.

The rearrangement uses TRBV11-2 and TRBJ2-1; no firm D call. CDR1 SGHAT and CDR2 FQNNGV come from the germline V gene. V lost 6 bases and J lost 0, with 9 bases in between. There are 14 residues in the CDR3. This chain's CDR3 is CASSRVSSYNEQFF. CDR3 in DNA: TGTGCCAGCAGTCGAGTAAGCTCCTACAATGAGCAGTTCTTC. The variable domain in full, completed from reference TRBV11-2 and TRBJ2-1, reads EAGVAQSPRYKIIEKRQSVAFWCNPISGHATLYWYQQILGQGPKLLIQFQNNGVVDDSQLPKDRFSAERLKGVDSTLKIQPAKLEDSAVYLCASSRVSSYNEQFFGPGTRLTVL.

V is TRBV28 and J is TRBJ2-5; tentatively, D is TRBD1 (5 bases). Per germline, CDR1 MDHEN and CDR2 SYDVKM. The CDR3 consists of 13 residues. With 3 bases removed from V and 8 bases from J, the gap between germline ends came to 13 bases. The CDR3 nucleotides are TGTGCCAGCAGTTTTATTAGGGGCCGCACCCAGTACTTC. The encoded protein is CASSFIRGRTQYF.

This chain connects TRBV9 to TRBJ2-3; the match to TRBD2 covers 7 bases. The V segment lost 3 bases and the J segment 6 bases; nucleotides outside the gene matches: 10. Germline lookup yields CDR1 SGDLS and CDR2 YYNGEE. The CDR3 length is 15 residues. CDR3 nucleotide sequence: TGTGCCAGCAGCGCACTTACTAGCGTACGGGATACGCAGTATTTT. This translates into CASSALTSVRDTQYF.

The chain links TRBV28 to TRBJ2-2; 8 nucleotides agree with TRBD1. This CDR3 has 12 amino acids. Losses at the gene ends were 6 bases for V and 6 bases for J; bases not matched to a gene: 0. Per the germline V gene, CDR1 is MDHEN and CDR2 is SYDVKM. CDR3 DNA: TGTGCCAGCAGACAGGGGGCCGGGGAGCTGTTTTTT. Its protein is CASRQGAGELFF.

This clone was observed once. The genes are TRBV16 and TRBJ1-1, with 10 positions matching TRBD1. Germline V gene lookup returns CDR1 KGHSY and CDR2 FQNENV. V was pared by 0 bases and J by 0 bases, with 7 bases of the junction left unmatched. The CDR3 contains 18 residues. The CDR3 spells CASSQSGTGVGMNTEAFF. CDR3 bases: TGTGCCAGCAGCCAATCGGGGACAGGGGTGGGAATGAACACTGAAGCTTTCTTT.

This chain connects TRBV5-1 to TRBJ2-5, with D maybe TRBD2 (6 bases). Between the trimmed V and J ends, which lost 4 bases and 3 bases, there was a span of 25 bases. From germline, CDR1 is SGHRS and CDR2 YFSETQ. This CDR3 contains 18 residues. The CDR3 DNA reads TGCGCCAGCAGCCCGGCAGTGGGTAGGCGGTGGGGGGAAGAGACCCAGTACTTC. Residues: CASSPAVGRRWGEETQYF.

The CDR3 here is CASSLALYEQYF. The CDR3 DNA reads as TGTGCCAGCAGCTTAGCTCTCTACGAGCAGTACTTC. The gene calls are TRBV7-2 and TRBJ2-7; D call uncertain. CDR3 length: 12 amino acids. The V end lost 0 bases, the J end lost 3 bases, and 3 bases lay between the germline ends. Germline V gene lookup returns CDR1 SGHTA and CDR2 FQGNSA. Combining the CDR3 with reference TRBV7-2 and TRBJ2-7 gives the whole variable domain GAGVSQSPSNKVTEKGKDVELRCDPISGHTALYWYRQSLGQGLEFLIYFQGNSAPDKSGLPSDRFSAERTGGSVSTLTIQRTQQEDSAVYLCASSLALYEQYFGPGTRLTVT.

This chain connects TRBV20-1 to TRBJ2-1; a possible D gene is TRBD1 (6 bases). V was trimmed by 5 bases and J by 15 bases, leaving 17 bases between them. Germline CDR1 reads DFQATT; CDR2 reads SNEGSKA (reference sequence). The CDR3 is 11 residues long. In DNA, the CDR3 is TGCAGTGCTCGATCCTCAGGGGTAGTGTTCTTC. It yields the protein CSARSSGVVFF.

CDR3 residues: CASSQDSTLRNEQFF. The CDR3, as DNA: TGTGCCAGCAGCCAAGATAGTACTTTGAGGAATGAGCAGTTCTTC. This chain connects TRBV14 to TRBJ2-1; no definite D call. This CDR3 spans 15 amino acids. Trimming pared 0 bases from V and 7 bases from J, leaving 13 bases between. The germline gives CDR1 SGHDN, CDR2 FVKESK.

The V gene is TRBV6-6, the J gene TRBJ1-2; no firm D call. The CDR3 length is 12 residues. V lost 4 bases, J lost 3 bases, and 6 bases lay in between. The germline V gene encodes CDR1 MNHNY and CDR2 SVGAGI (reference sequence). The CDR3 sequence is CASSFLHYGYTF. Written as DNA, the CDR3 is TGTGCCAGCAGTTTTCTTCACTATGGCTACACCTTC.

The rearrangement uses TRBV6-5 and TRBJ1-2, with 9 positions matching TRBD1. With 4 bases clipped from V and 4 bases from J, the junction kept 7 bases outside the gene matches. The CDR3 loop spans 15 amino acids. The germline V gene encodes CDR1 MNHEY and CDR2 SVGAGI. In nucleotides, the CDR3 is TGTGCCAGCAGTTCCACAGGGGGCACTCGCTATGGCTACACCTTC. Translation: CASSSTGGTRYGYTF.

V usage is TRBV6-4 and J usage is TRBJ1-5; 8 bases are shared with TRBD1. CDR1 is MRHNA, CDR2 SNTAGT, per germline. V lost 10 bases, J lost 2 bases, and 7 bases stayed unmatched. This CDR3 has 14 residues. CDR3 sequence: CAKIDRGGNQPQHF. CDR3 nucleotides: TGTGCCAAAATTGACAGGGGCGGCAATCAGCCCCAGCATTTT.

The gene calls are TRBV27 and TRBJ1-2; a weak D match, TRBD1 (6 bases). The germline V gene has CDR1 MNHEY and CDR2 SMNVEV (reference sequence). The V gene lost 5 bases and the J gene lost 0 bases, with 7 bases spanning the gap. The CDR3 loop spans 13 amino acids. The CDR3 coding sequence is TGTGCCAGCAGTCGGGACACTAACTATGGCTACACCTTC. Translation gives CASSRDTNYGYTF.

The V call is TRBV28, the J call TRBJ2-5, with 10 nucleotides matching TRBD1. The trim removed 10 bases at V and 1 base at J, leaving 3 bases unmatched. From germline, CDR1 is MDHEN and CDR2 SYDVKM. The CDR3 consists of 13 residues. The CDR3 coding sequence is TGTGCCACTAGGACAGGGGGCCAAGAGACCCAGTACTTC. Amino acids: CATRTGGQETQYF.

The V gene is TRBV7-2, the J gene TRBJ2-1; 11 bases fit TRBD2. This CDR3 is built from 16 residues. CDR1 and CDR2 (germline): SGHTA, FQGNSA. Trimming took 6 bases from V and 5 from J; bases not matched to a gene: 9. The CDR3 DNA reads TGTGCCAGCAGACCCCATTTAGCGGGAGGGCACAATGAGCAGTTCTTC. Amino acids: CASRPHLAGGHNEQFF.

CDR3 protein: CASNPVGRAQDEQYF. CDR3 nucleotides: TGTGCCAGCAACCCCGTTGGGCGGGCTCAGGACGAGCAGTACTTC. The chain joins TRBV5-6 to TRBJ2-7; a weak D match, TRBD2 (5 bases). The germline V gene encodes CDR1 SGHDT and CDR2 YYEEEE. V was clipped by 6 bases and J by 5 bases, with 21 bases between them. The CDR3 consists of 15 residues. Complete variable domain (other parts from reference TRBV5-6 and TRBJ2-7): DAGVTQSPTHLIKTRGQQVTLRCSPKSGHDTVSWYQQALGQGPQFIFQYYEEEERQRGNFPDRFSGHQFPNYSSELNVNALLLGDSALYLCASNPVGRAQDEQYFGPGTRLTVT.

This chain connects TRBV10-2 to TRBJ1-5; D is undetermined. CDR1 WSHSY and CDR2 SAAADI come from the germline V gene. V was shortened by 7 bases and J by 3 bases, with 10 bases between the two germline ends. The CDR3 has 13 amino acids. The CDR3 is CASTWGNNQPQHF. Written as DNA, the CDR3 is TGCGCCAGCACGTGGGGAAACAATCAGCCCCAGCATTTT.

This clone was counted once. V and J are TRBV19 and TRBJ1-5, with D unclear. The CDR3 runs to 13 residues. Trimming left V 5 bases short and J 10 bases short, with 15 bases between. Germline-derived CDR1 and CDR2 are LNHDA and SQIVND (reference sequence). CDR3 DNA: TGTGCCAGTAGTTTGGAGAGATCAGCACCCCAGCATTTT. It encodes CASSLERSAPQHF.

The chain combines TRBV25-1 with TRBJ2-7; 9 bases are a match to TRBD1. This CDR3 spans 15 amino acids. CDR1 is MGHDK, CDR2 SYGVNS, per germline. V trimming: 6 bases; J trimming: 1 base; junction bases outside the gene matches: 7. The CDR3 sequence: CASRGVGTGSYEQYF. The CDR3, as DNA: TGTGCCAGCAGGGGAGTGGGGACAGGGTCCTACGAGCAGTACTTC.

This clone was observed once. The CDR3 region is CASSIQGTRRNTEAFF. The DNA of the CDR3 is TGTGCCAGCAGTATTCAGGGGACGCGAAGAAACACTGAAGCTTTCTTT. V is TRBV14 and J is TRBJ1-1; D possibly corresponds to TRBD1 (6 bases). Looked up from germline, CDR1 is SGHDN and CDR2 is FVKESK. Trimming cost V 6 bases and J 2 bases, with 19 bases left between them. This CDR3 region has 16 residues.

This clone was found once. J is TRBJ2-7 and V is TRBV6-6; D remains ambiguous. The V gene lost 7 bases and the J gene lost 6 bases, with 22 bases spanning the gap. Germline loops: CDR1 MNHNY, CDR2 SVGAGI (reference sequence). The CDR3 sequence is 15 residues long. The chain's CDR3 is CASTRNWPIGGEQYF. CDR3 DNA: TGTGCCAGCACTCGGAATTGGCCAATCGGCGGCGAGCAGTACTTC.

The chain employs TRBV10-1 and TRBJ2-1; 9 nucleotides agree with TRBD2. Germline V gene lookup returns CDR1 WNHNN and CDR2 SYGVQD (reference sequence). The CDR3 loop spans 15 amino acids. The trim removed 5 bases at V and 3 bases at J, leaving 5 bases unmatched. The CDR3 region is CASSSILAGYNEQFF. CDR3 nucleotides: TGCGCCAGCAGTTCGATACTAGCGGGCTACAATGAGCAGTTCTTC.

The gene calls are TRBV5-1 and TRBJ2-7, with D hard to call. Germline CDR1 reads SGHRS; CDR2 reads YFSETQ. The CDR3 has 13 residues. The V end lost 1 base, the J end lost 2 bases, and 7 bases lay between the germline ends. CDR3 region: CASSLSNAYEQYF. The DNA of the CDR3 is TGCGCCAGCAGCTTGTCTAACGCCTACGAGCAGTACTTC.

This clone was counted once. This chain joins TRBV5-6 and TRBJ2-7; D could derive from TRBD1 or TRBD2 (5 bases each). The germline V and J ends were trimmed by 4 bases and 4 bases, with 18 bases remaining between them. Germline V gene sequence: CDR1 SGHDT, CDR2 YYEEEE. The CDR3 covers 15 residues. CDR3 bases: TGTGCCAGCAGCGCCGGGACGGCCACCTTTTACGAGCAGTACTTC. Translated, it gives CASSAGTATFYEQYF.

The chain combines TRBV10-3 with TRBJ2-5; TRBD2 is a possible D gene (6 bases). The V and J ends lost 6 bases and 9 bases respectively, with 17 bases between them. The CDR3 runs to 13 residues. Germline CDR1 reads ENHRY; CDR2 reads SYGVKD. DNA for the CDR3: TGTGCCATCAGCGCGGGGTCTGCGGATTCCCAGTACTTC. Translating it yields CAISAGSADSQYF.

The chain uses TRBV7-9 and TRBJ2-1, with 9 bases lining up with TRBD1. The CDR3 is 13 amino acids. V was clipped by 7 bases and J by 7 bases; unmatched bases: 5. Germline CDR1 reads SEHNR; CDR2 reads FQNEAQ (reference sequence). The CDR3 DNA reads TGTGCCAGCACCGTGGGACAGGGAAATGAGCAGTTCTTC. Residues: CASTVGQGNEQFF.

This CDR3 reads CASRKTGYAYEQYF. In DNA form, the CDR3 reads TGTGCCAGTAGGAAGACGGGGTATGCCTACGAGCAGTACTTC. The gene calls are TRBV19 and TRBJ2-7; weak D call: TRBD2 (5 bases). Germline V gives CDR1 LNHDA, CDR2 SQIVND (reference sequence). This CDR3 is 14 amino acids long. V was clipped by 6 bases and J by 2 bases, with 14 bases between them.